What follows describes a single T cell receptor beta chain. Its specificity is not known. The data were obtained in a study of CD8+CD57+ T cells in acquired aplastic anemia. Findings of the study overall: Both patients and controls carried the same twenty-nine CD8+ CDR3 sequences.

It was genomic DNA that served as the template for profiling TCR beta VDJ and CDR3. TCRdb re-called the reads through MiXCR, storing one row per CDR3 protein. This table has some 200,000 distinct CDR3 sequences, roughly 33% appearing once. In germline, CDR1 is MGHDK, CDR2 SYGVNS. The CDR3 totals 15 residues. Trimming removed 3 bases at V and 0 bases at J, with 11 bases between. This receptor was taken from a human donor in good health, serving as a control. Sequencing was carried out using sorted CD4+, CD8+, or CD8+CD57+ T cells (not recorded which) from PBMCs. V usage is TRBV25-1 and J usage is TRBJ1-1; D is ambiguous. CDR3 sequence (DNA): TGTGCCAGCAGTGACCCAGGACGGCTGAACACTGAAGCTTTCTTT. Translating it yields CASSDPGRLNTEAFF.